The rows below give T cell receptor beta chains drawn from one sample of a study of HIV-infected children after antiretroviral therapy interruption. MiXCR, run by TCRdb on the 3' RACE reads, gives a single entry per CDR3 protein. Among around 50,000 distinct CDR3 sequences, more than 3.5% were seen once, and the ten largest hold over 0.65%. The material was CD45RA+ CD4+ T cells from PBMCs, pooled from several time points, obtained from a donor given antiretroviral therapy, either interrupted or continuous. These receptors were obtained from a pool of human donors with HIV. Each CDR3 is given with its conserved first and last residue. Fields, in order: J gene, D gene, V gene, clone size, CDR3 DNA, CDR3 protein. D genes are given only for firm matches. Size is omitted from some rows. Given values are once, few, many or a class for expanded clones.

j_gene: TRBJ2-2; d_gene: NA; v_gene: TRBV7-1; abundance: few; CDR3nt: TGTGCCAGCAGCCGTCAGGACCCGACCCGAGGGGAGCTGTTTTTT; CDR3aa: CASSRQDPTRGELFF
j_gene: TRBJ1-3; d_gene: NA; v_gene: TRBV3-1; abundance: many; CDR3nt: TGTGCCAGCAGCCCGCTCCCAACAGTGTCCTCTGGAAACACCATATATTTT; CDR3aa: CASSPLPTVSSGNTIYF
j_gene: TRBJ1-2; d_gene: NA; v_gene: TRBV10-2; abundance: NA; CDR3nt: TGCGCCAGCAGTGAGGGGGATTCGAATGGCTACACCTTC; CDR3aa: CASSEGDSNGYTF
j_gene: TRBJ2-1; d_gene: TRBD2; v_gene: TRBV5-1; abundance: many; CDR3nt: TGCGCCAGCAGCTGGGATAGCGGGGGGGCAGTGGAGCAGTTCTTC; CDR3aa: CASSWDSGGAVEQFF
j_gene: TRBJ1-1; d_gene: NA; v_gene: TRBV27; abundance: many; CDR3nt: TGTGCCAGCAGTTCTGGACTGAGGAACACTGAAGCTTTCTTT; CDR3aa: CASSSGLRNTEAFF
j_gene: TRBJ1-5; d_gene: TRBD1; v_gene: TRBV10-2; abundance: many; CDR3nt: TGCGCCAGCAGTGAAAGGGGACAGGGGAATCAGCCCCAGCATTTT; CDR3aa: CASSERGQGNQPQHF
j_gene: TRBJ2-5; d_gene: NA; v_gene: TRBV20-1; abundance: many; CDR3nt: TGCAGTGCTAGAGTCCGGGGGGCGGCTGAGACCCAGTACTTC; CDR3aa: CSARVRGAAETQYF
j_gene: TRBJ1-3; d_gene: NA; v_gene: TRBV29-1; abundance: NA; CDR3nt: TGCAGCGTAGGGACGACGGGAAACACCATATATTTT; CDR3aa: CSVGTTGNTIYF
j_gene: TRBJ2-7; d_gene: TRBD1; v_gene: TRBV23-1; abundance: many; CDR3nt: TGCGCCAGCAGTCAAACTGGGACAGGGGCCTACGAGCAGTACTTC; CDR3aa: CASSQTGTGAYEQYF
j_gene: TRBJ2-1; d_gene: NA; v_gene: TRBV7-2; abundance: many; CDR3nt: TGTGCCAGCAGCTTAATTCGGTCACGTGCGGTCGATGAGCAGTTCTTC; CDR3aa: CASSLIRSRAVDEQFF
j_gene: TRBJ1-2; d_gene: NA; v_gene: TRBV7-3; abundance: many; CDR3nt: TGTGCCAGCGACTTTGGCTACACCTTC; CDR3aa: CASDFGYTF
j_gene: TRBJ2-1; d_gene: TRBD2; v_gene: TRBV29-1; abundance: NA; CDR3nt: TGCAGCGTTGTTGCTAGCGGAATTAATGAGCAGTTCTTC; CDR3aa: CSVVASGINEQFF
j_gene: TRBJ1-1; d_gene: NA; v_gene: TRBV25-1; abundance: many; CDR3nt: TGTGCCAGCAGTGGCACTCAGGGTAGGGCGATGAACACTGAAGCTTTCTTT; CDR3aa: CASSGTQGRAMNTEAFF
j_gene: TRBJ2-3; d_gene: NA; v_gene: TRBV29-1; abundance: few; CDR3nt: TGCAGCGTTGGGGCGGGAAATACGCAGTATTTT; CDR3aa: CSVGAGNTQYF
j_gene: TRBJ1-3; d_gene: NA; v_gene: TRBV10-3; abundance: many; CDR3nt: TGTGCCACCTGGGAAAGGGCTGGAAACACCATATATTTT; CDR3aa: CATWERAGNTIYF
j_gene: TRBJ1-1; d_gene: NA; v_gene: TRBV7-3; abundance: NA; CDR3nt: TGTGCCAGCAGCGCTACAAGGAACACTGAAGCTTTCTTT; CDR3aa: CASSATRNTEAFF
j_gene: TRBJ2-2; d_gene: TRBD2; v_gene: TRBV18; abundance: many; CDR3nt: TGTGCCAGCTCACGCCGGGGGGACAACACCGGGGAGCTGTTTTTT; CDR3aa: CASSRRGDNTGELFF
j_gene: TRBJ1-6; d_gene: NA; v_gene: TRBV7-8; abundance: many; CDR3nt: TGTGCCAGCAGCCTTTGGGGCTCCGAGACCCTCCACTTT; CDR3aa: CASSLWGSETLHF
j_gene: TRBJ2-1; d_gene: NA; v_gene: TRBV2; abundance: many; CDR3nt: TGTGCCAGCAGGGGTACCGGGGACAATGAGCAGTTCTTC; CDR3aa: CASRGTGDNEQFF
j_gene: TRBJ1-1; d_gene: NA; v_gene: TRBV3-1; abundance: many; CDR3nt: TGTGCCAGCAGCCAAGTATGGGACACCATCACTGAAGCTTTCTTT; CDR3aa: CASSQVWDTITEAFF
j_gene: TRBJ1-3; d_gene: NA; v_gene: TRBV14; abundance: many; CDR3nt: TGTGCCAGCAGCCAAGATGTGGACTCTGGAGTCATATATTTT; CDR3aa: CASSQDVDSGVIYF
j_gene: TRBJ2-5; d_gene: NA; v_gene: TRBV6-2/TRBV6-3; abundance: many; CDR3nt: TGTGCCAGCAGGTCTCTGCAAGAGACCCAGTACTTC; CDR3aa: CASRSLQETQYF
j_gene: TRBJ2-5; d_gene: NA; v_gene: TRBV20-1; abundance: many; CDR3nt: TGCAGCCGGGCGGTCGCAGGGAAAGAGACCCAGTACTTC; CDR3aa: CSRAVAGKETQYF
j_gene: TRBJ1-1; d_gene: NA; v_gene: TRBV5-4; abundance: many; CDR3nt: TGTGCCAGCAGCTTTCTAGCGAACACTGAAGCTTTCTTT; CDR3aa: CASSFLANTEAFF
j_gene: TRBJ1-1; d_gene: NA; v_gene: TRBV30; abundance: many; CDR3nt: TGTGCCTGGAGGCCAATGGGTAACACTGAAGCTTTCTTT; CDR3aa: CAWRPMGNTEAFF
j_gene: TRBJ1-4; d_gene: NA; v_gene: TRBV7-9; abundance: many; CDR3nt: TGTGCCAGCAGCTCCGGGCGTTGGTTGGCGAATGAAAAACTGTTTTTT; CDR3aa: CASSSGRWLANEKLFF
j_gene: TRBJ2-1; d_gene: NA; v_gene: TRBV20-1; abundance: many; CDR3nt: TGCAGTGCTCGGGGTTCCTACAATGAGCAGTTCTTC; CDR3aa: CSARGSYNEQFF
j_gene: TRBJ1-1; d_gene: NA; v_gene: TRBV29-1; abundance: many; CDR3nt: TGCAGCGTTGTTCGGCAGGGGGAAGCTTTCTTT; CDR3aa: CSVVRQGEAFF
j_gene: TRBJ2-3; d_gene: TRBD2; v_gene: TRBV15; abundance: few; CDR3nt: TGTGCCGCCTCTAGCGGGGCGCAAGATACGCAGTATTTT; CDR3aa: CAASSGAQDTQYF